The sequence of this T cell receptor (beta chain) was determined in a study of Graves' ophthalmopathy and Graves' hyperthyroidism. Deletions cut 6 bases from V and 0 bases from J, with 15 bases between. Germline assignment: CDR1 MNHNS and CDR2 SASEGT. The CDR3 loop spans 16 amino acids. Included hyperthyroidism patients were aged 18 to 65 and newly diagnosed (under 2 months' duration). Amplified TCR beta CDR3 regions were obtained using RNA transcripts as template. HTBI primers were used in a first-round RT-PCR, which preceded a second-round multiplex PCR. TCRdb processed the multiplex PCR reads anew with MiXCR; each CDR3 protein has one entry. The data show hundreds of thousands of distinct CDR3 sequences, around a fifth seen once.

The receptor comes from a woman between 18 and 29 years old with stable Graves' hyperthyroidism. Some clones in this sample may be carry-over from other donors' samples. Material: peripheral blood. The chain combines TRBV6-1 with TRBJ1-5, with a weak D call TRBD1 (5 bases). CDR3 sequence reads: CASSQGTDYSNQPQHF. As DNA, the CDR3 is TGTGCCAGCAGCCAAGGGACCGATTATAGCAATCAGCCCCAGCATTTT.